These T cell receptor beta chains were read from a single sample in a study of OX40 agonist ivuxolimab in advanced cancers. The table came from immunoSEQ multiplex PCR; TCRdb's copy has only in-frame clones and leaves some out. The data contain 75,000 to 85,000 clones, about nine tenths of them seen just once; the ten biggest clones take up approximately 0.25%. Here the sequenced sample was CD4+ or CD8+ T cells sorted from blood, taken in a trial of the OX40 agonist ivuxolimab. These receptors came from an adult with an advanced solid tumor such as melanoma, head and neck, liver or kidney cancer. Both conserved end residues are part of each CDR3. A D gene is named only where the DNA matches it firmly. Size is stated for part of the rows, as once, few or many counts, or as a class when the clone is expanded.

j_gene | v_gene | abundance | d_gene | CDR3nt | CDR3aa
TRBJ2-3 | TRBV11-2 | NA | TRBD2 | TGTGCCAGCAGCTTAGATCGGACTAGCGGACTCACAGATACGCAGTATTTT | CASSLDRTSGLTDTQYF
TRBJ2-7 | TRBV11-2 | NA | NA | TGTGCCAGCAGCTTAGGACGCAGGGCCTACGAGCAGTACTTC | CASSLGRRAYEQYF
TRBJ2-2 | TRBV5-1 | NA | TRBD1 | TGCGCCAGCAGCTTCGACAGGGCGAACACCGGGGAGCTGTTTTTT | CASSFDRANTGELFF
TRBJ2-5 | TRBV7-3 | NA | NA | TGTGCCAGCAGCCCCGGGACCCTCGGGGAGACCCAGTACTTC | CASSPGTLGETQYF
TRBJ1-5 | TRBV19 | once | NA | TGTGCCAGTAGTTTAAATTCCATGGGCAATCAGCCCCAGCATTTT | CASSLNSMGNQPQHF
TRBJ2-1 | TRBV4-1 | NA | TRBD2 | TGCGCCAGCAGCCAAGTTTCGCTAGCGGTAGGCAATGAGCAGTTCTTC | CASSQVSLAVGNEQFF
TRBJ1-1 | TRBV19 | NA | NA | TGTGCCAGTAGTCTTAACACTGAAGCTTTCTTT | CASSLNTEAFF
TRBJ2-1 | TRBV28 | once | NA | TGTGCCAGCAGACTGGGGCTAGCAGTCAATGAGCAGTTCTTC | CASRLGLAVNEQFF
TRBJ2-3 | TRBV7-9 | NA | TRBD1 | TGTGCCAGCAGCTTAGAGGCCCTGGACAGGGGAGCAGATACGCAGTATTTT | CASSLEALDRGADTQYF
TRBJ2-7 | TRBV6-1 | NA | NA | TGTGCCAGCAGTGGGGTTGGACGGATTGGGTCCTACGAGCAGTACTTC | CASSGVGRIGSYEQYF
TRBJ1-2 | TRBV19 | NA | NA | TGTGCCAGTAGTATAGGCGGACATATTATCTATGGCTACACCTTC | CASSIGGHIIYGYTF
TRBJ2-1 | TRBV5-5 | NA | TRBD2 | TGTGCCAGCAGCCCGAGCGGGAGCTCCTACAATGAGCAGTTCTTC | CASSPSGSSYNEQFF
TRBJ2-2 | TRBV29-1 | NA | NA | TGCAGCGTTTATAGCGGACGTGGCACCGGGGAGCTGTTTTTT | CSVYSGRGTGELFF
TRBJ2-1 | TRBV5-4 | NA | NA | TGCGCCAGCAGCCAAGACAGATTCTACAATGAGCAGTTCTTC | CASSQDRFYNEQFF
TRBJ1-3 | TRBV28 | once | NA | TGTGCCAGCAGTGCGACGGAAGCTGGAAACACCATATATTTT | CASSATEAGNTIYF
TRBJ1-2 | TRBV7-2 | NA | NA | TGTGCCAGCAGCTCAGTGGGGAGACAAGGGGGCTACACCTTC | CASSSVGRQGGYTF
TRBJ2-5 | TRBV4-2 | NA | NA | TGTGCCAGCAGCGTACAAGAGACCCAGTACTTC | CASSVQETQYF
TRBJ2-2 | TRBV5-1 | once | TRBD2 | TGCGCCAGCAGCTTGGAAGGGACTACCTTCGGCACCGGGGAGCTGTTTTTT | CASSLEGTTFGTGELFF
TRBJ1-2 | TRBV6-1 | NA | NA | TGTGCCAGCAGTGCTACAGGTCGAGGGTACGAGGGCTATGGCTACACCTTC | CASSATGRGYEGYGYTF
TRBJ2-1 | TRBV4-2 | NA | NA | TGTGCCAGCAGCCAAGTCTCACTAGCTCCCAATGAGCAGTTCTTC | CASSQVSLAPNEQFF
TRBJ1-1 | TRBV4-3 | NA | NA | TGCGCCAGCAGCTATGGCGTCGGCAGGGATGTTTACACTGAAGCTTTCTTT | CASSYGVGRDVYTEAFF
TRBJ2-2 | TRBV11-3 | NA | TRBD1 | TGTGCCAGCAGCTCGGGACAGGCGAACACCGGGGAGCTGTTTTTT | CASSSGQANTGELFF
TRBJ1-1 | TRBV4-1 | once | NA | TGCGCCAGCAGACCCCTCGGGGTCACTGAAGCTTTCTTT | CASRPLGVTEAFF
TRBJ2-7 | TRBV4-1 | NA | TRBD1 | TGCGCCAGCAGCCAAGGACAGGGGTACGACGAGCAGTACTTC | CASSQGQGYDEQYF
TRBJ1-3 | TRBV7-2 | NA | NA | TGTGCCAGCAGCCACCCGGGGGTAAACACCATATATTTT | CASSHPGVNTIYF
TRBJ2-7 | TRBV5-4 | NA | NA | TGTGCCAGCAGCTTTGTTCTCGGGGGAGCCGGCGAGCAGTACTTC | CASSFVLGGAGEQYF
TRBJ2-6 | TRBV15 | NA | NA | TGTGCCACCAGCAATATAGCTGGGGCCAACGTCCTGACTTTC | CATSNIAGANVLTF
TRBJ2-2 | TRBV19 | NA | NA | TGTGCCAGTAGTCTGGGTGTATCCGGGGAGCTGTTTTTT | CASSLGVSGELFF
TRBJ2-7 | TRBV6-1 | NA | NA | TGTGCCAGCAGTACGGACAGATGGGAGCAGTACTTC | CASSTDRWEQYF
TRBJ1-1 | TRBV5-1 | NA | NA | TGCGCCAGCAGCTTGGTGCTTGGGACGAACACTGAAGCTTTCTTT | CASSLVLGTNTEAFF
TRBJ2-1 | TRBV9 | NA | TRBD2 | TGTGCCAGCAGCGTAGAATGGGGCGGGAGCTCCTACAATGAGCAGTTCTTC | CASSVEWGGSSYNEQFF
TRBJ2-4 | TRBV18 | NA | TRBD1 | TGTGCCAGCTCACCTCGACAGGGGATAAACATTCAGTACTTC | CASSPRQGINIQYF
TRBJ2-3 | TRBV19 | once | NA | TGTGCCAGTAGGTCGAACACAGATACGCAGTATTTT | CASRSNTDTQYF